The T cell receptor (beta chain) under discussion was sequenced for a study of PD-1 blockade in classical Hodgkin lymphoma. The V gene's germline CDR1 is LNHNV and CDR2 YYDKDF (reference sequence). The CDR3 totals 17 residues. The V gene end was trimmed by 3 bases and the J gene end by 2 bases; junction bases not matched to a gene: 10. Clones were read by immunoSEQ multiplex PCR, and TCRdb kept only the in-frame ones, dropping some. The table has 100,000 or so clones, around 89% seen once. All the patients suffered relapse after autologous stem cell transplantation, and brentuximab vedotin exposure differed.

The sample in question was peripheral blood mononuclear cells (PBMCs), obtained before the second cycle of nivolumab. This chain links TRBV15 with TRBJ1-3; TRBD1 matches at 7 bases. The clonotype originates from a human donor with classical Hodgkin lymphoma. The CDR3 spells CATSSNLGTATGNTIYF. The DNA for the CDR3 is TGTGCCACCAGCAGCAATCTCGGGACAGCCACTGGAAACACCATATATTTT.